A single sample is the source of the 28 T cell receptor beta chains below, sequenced in a study of regulatory T cells in long-lasting Graves disease. In building TCR beta libraries, iRepertoire HTBI primers were used together with Arm-PCR of CDR3 regions. TCRdb fed the multiplex PCR reads into MiXCR, producing one record per CDR3 protein. In the table there are 430,000 or so distinct CDR3 sequences, 20% to 25% of which are singletons. As for time point: persistent/refractory GD, antithyroid drugs over 5 years with positive TRAb. Following extraction of RNA from PBMCs, that RNA was used to make the TCR library. Specimen: peripheral blood mononuclear cells (PBMCs), collected when the disease was refractory, from a patient treated with antithyroid drugs. The receptor source for this set is a female donor with Graves disease.

The chain has TRBV9 and TRBJ2-7; D is perhaps TRBD1 (6 bases). Trimming took off 4 bases at V and 1 base at J, with 12 bases between the two ends. Germline lookup yields CDR1 SGDLS and CDR2 YYNGEE. The CDR3 runs to 14 residues. CDR3 sequence (DNA): TGTGCCAGCAGCTACAGGGCTGGGTCCTACGAGCAGTACTTC. Its translation: CASSYRAGSYEQYF.

There are many counts of this clonotype. The junction differs from germline at one of its ends, possibly a read error. J is TRBJ1-2 and V is TRBV12-5; maybe TRBD1 (5 bases). The CDR3 contains 14 residues. Germline CDR1 LGHNT, CDR2 FRNRAP. The CDR3 is CASGLAPGTLGYTF. The CDR3 DNA is TGTGCTAGTGGCTTGGCACCCGGGACTTTAGGGTACACCTTC.

The rearrangement uses TRBV12-3 or TRBV12-4 and TRBJ2-1; the match to TRBD2 covers 7 bases. This CDR3 has 14 amino acids. J gave up 1 base and V 4 bases, and 1 base lay outside the gene matches. Written as DNA, the CDR3 is TGTGCCAGCAGTTACGGGAGGTCCTACAATGAGCAGTTCTTC. Its translation: CASSYGRSYNEQFF.

V and J are TRBV29-1 and TRBJ1-2; TRBD1 agrees at 10 bases. Unmatched junction bases numbered 7, after V lost 7 bases and J lost 2 bases. Germline CDR1 and CDR2: SQVTM and ANQGSEA. The CDR3 is 14 amino acids. This chain's CDR3 is CSDQTGGENYGYTF. The CDR3 nucleotides are TGCAGCGACCAGACAGGGGGCGAGAACTATGGCTACACCTTC.

This clonotype was found a few times. The chain combines TRBV20-1 with TRBJ2-5; TRBD1 is a possible D gene (6 bases). Germline CDR1 reads DFQATT; CDR2 reads SNEGSKA (reference sequence). This CDR3 comprises 13 residues. The V and J ends lost 4 bases and 2 bases respectively, with 11 bases between them. CDR3 bases: TGCAGTGCTACAATGACAGGACAAGAGACCCAGTACTTC. Translated: CSATMTGQETQYF.

This clonotype has at least ten counts. The gene calls are TRBV27 and TRBJ1-1; D is undetermined. Looked up from germline, CDR1 is MNHEY and CDR2 is SMNVEV (reference sequence). CDR3 length equals 14 residues. Trimming removed 8 bases at V and 1 base at J, with 14 bases between. The CDR3 DNA reads TGTGCCAGCTCCACATTGGTGGAGAACACTGAAGCTTTCTTT. Translating it yields CASSTLVENTEAFF.

This clonotype has ten or more counts. For the CDR3, the DNA is TGTGCCAGCAGTTTGGGAAGGCAGGGGTCTATCTCCTACGAGCAGTACTTC. It translates to CASSLGRQGSISYEQYF. This chain connects TRBV6-2 or TRBV6-3 to TRBJ2-7, with D tentatively TRBD1 (6 bases). From germline, CDR1 is MNHEY and CDR2 SVGEGT. The germline V and J ends were trimmed by 4 bases and 0 bases, with 19 bases remaining between them. This CDR3 contains 17 residues.

This clonotype was counted many times. V and J are TRBV28 and TRBJ2-7, with TRBD2 matching over 8 bases. CDR3 size: 14 residues. Germline CDR1 reads MDHEN; CDR2 reads SYDVKM. V dropped 6 bases and J dropped 2; count of bases not matched to a gene: 6. The DNA of the CDR3 is TGTGCCAGCAGACCTTCGGGGGGGACCTACGAGCAGTACTTC. The encoded protein is CASRPSGGTYEQYF.

This clonotype has more than one count but fewer than ten. The chain recombines TRBV10-3 with TRBJ1-5; 9 bases match TRBD1. CDR1 is ENHRY, CDR2 SYGVKD, per germline. This CDR3 is 14 amino acids long. The V segment lost 8 bases and the J segment 4 bases; nucleotides outside the gene matches: 6. The CDR3 here is CAIWDRDGNQPQHF. The CDR3 nucleotides are TGTGCCATCTGGGACAGGGATGGTAATCAGCCCCAGCATTTT.

The rearrangement joins TRBV7-9 to TRBJ1-1; D is ambiguous. V was clipped by 5 bases and J by 0 bases, with 10 bases between them. In germline, CDR1 is SEHNR, CDR2 FQNEAQ (reference sequence). The CDR3 length is 14 residues. The CDR3 DNA sequence: TGTGCCAGCAGCCTCCTACCCATGAACACTGAAGCTTTCTTT. Translating it yields CASSLLPMNTEAFF.

The sample holds many counts of this clonotype. The chain is built from TRBV11-2 and TRBJ2-5; possible D gene TRBD1, 5 bases. Deletions cut 3 bases from V and 3 bases from J, with 8 bases between. The CDR3 length is 13 residues. Germline V gene lookup returns CDR1 SGHAT and CDR2 FQNNGV. The CDR3: CASSFDSEETQYF. CDR3 DNA: TGTGCCAGCAGCTTCGACAGCGAAGAGACCCAGTACTTC.

This clonotype has just a few counts. The chain carries TRBV7-9 and TRBJ2-7; D uncertain. CDR1 is SEHNR, CDR2 FQNEAQ, per germline (reference sequence). V shed 5 bases and J shed 6 bases, with 11 bases lying between them. This CDR3 spans 12 amino acids. The CDR3 sequence: CASSPHISEQYF. The CDR3 DNA sequence: TGTGCCAGCAGCCCTCATATCAGCGAGCAGTACTTC.

Many counts were recorded for this clonotype. The chain joins TRBV28 to TRBJ1-5; D uncertain. The CDR3 consists of 16 residues. The germline V and J ends were trimmed by 1 base and 3 bases, with 13 bases remaining between them. Germline lookup yields CDR1 MDHEN and CDR2 SYDVKM. The CDR3, as DNA: TGTGCCAGCAGTTTATTCGGGAAGTCGGACAATCAGCCCCAGCATTTT. Translated, it gives CASSLFGKSDNQPQHF.

This clonotype was seen many times. The chain is built from TRBV7-2 and TRBJ2-1; D is ambiguous. Germline CDR1 and CDR2: SGHTA and FQGNSA. Trimming pared 2 bases from V and 7 bases from J, leaving 12 bases between. The length of the CDR3 is 14 residues. CDR3 amino acids: CASSLSGIQNEQFF. In DNA, the CDR3 is TGTGCCAGCAGCTTATCAGGAATTCAAAATGAGCAGTTCTTC.

The sample holds a few counts of this clonotype. V and J are TRBV7-9 and TRBJ2-1; 9 bases are a match to TRBD1. The length of the CDR3 is 15 residues. Trimming at V came to 5 bases and at J to 6 bases, leaving 8 bases not matched to a gene. CDR1 is SEHNR, CDR2 FQNEAQ, per germline (reference sequence). The CDR3 loop is CASSPRTGDGNEQFF. In DNA form, the CDR3 reads TGTGCCAGCAGCCCCCGGACAGGGGATGGCAATGAGCAGTTCTTC.

This clonotype was seen a handful of times. The J gene is TRBJ1-1, the V gene TRBV19; 7 nucleotides line up with TRBD1. The CDR3 extends over 16 amino acids. The V and J ends lost 3 bases and 0 bases, in that order; junction bases with no gene match: 7. Germline values: CDR1 LNHDA, CDR2 SQIVND (reference sequence). CDR3 region: CASSIRQGLMNTEAFF. The CDR3, as DNA: TGTGCCAGTAGTATCCGACAGGGCCTAATGAACACTGAAGCTTTCTTT. Complete variable domain (other parts from reference TRBV19 and TRBJ1-1): DGGITQSPKYLFRKEGQNVTLSCEQNLNHDAMYWYRQDPGQGLRLIYYSQIVNDFQKGDIAEGYSVSREKKESFPLTVTSAQKNPTAFYLCASSIRQGLMNTEAFFGQGTRLTVV.

This clonotype showed up many times. The chain recombines TRBV27 with TRBJ1-1; D is unclear. V was pared by 5 bases and J by 4 bases, with 11 bases between. This CDR3 region has 13 residues. The germline CDR1 and CDR2 sequences are MNHEY and SMNVEV (reference sequence). The CDR3 DNA reads as TGTGCCAGCAGTCCAACAATGGGCACTGAAGCTTTCTTT. It is translated as CASSPTMGTEAFF.

This clonotype was counted at least ten times. The chain has TRBV28 and TRBJ1-1; D is possibly TRBD1 (5 bases). V was clipped by 6 bases and J by 10 bases, with 18 bases between them. This CDR3 is 13 amino acids long. CDR1 and CDR2 from the germline V gene are MDHEN and SYDVKM. CDR3 sequence (DNA): TGTGCCAGCAGCTCCCTTACGGATAGGGGAGCTTTCTTT. It yields the protein CASSSLTDRGAFF.

This clonotype was seen repeatedly, ten times or more. The chain carries TRBV12-3 or TRBV12-4 and TRBJ2-7; a weak D match, TRBD1 (6 bases). The V and J ends lost 3 bases and 4 bases respectively, with 10 bases between them. This CDR3 is 13 amino acids long. The CDR3, as DNA: TGTGCCAGCAGTTTTGTTAGGGGGTACGAGCAGTACTTC. Protein sequence: CASSFVRGYEQYF.

This chain joins TRBV20-1 and TRBJ2-7; D call uncertain. The CDR3 has 12 residues. The germline gives CDR1 DFQATT, CDR2 SNEGSKA (reference sequence). The CDR3 sequence is CRVGQSSYEQYF. CDR3 bases: TGCAGGGTCGGCCAGTCCTCCTACGAGCAGTACTTC.

This clonotype turned up a few times. This chain links TRBV2 with TRBJ2-3; 10 bases line up with TRBD1. The CDR3 is 15 residues long. The V gene end was trimmed by 6 bases and the J gene end by 3 bases; junction bases not matched to a gene: 6. Germline V gene sequence: CDR1 SNHLY, CDR2 FYNNEI. The CDR3 DNA is TGTGCCAGCAGACTCGACAGGGGGCGTACAGATACGCAGTATTTT. Protein sequence: CASRLDRGRTDTQYF.

Of note for this clonotype: At one boundary the junction diverges from the germline segment, which might be a read error. This sequence joins TRBV5-5 and TRBJ1-5, with TRBD1 matching 7 bases. Germline V gene sequence: CDR1 SGHKS, CDR2 YYEKEE (reference sequence). CDR3 length equals 16 residues. CDR3 sequence: CASSLAPGQRNQPQHF. The CDR3 region has the DNA TGTGCCAGCAGCTTGGCCCCGGGACAGCGAAATCAGCCCCAGCATTTC.

This clonotype was counted a few times. The chain carries TRBV30 and TRBJ2-1; perhaps TRBD2 as D (5 bases). CDR3 length: 12 amino acids. The ends were cut back, 0 bases at V and 10 bases at J, with 10 bases in the middle. CDR1 is GTSNPN, CDR2 SVGIG, per germline (reference sequence). The CDR3 region has the DNA TGTGCCTGGAGTGTTGCGGGCCTCGAGCAGTTCTTC. This translates into CAWSVAGLEQFF. The full variable domain, in which reference TRBV30 and TRBJ2-1 provide the parts outside the CDR3, is SQTIHQWPATLVQPVGSPLSLECTVEGTSNPNLYWYRQAAGRGLQLLFYSVGIGQISSEVPQNLSASRPQDRQFILSSKKLLLSDSGFYLCAWSVAGLEQFFGPGTRLTVL.

The sample holds many counts of this clonotype. The gene calls are TRBV6-1 and TRBJ2-6; D unclear. V dropped 5 bases and J dropped 4 bases, with 12 bases sitting between them. Per germline, CDR1 MNHNS and CDR2 SASEGT. The CDR3 spans 15 residues. The CDR3 DNA sequence: TGTGCCAGCAGTACCAAAATGGCGGGGGCCAACGTCCTGACTTTC. This sequence encodes CASSTKMAGANVLTF.

This clonotype was counted at least ten times. J is TRBJ1-5 and V is TRBV28; 9 bases line up with TRBD1. J lost 1 base, V lost 6 bases, and 4 bases had no gene match. This CDR3 is 15 amino acids long. CDR1 MDHEN and CDR2 SYDVKM come from the germline V gene. As DNA, the CDR3 is TGTGCCAGCAGACCCGGGACAGGGAGCAATCAGCCCCAGCATTTT. Its translation is CASRPGTGSNQPQHF.

This clonotype was observed many times. The chain employs TRBV10-3 and TRBJ2-5; tentatively, D is TRBD2 (7 bases). Germline values: CDR1 ENHRY, CDR2 SYGVKD. The length of the CDR3 is 13 residues. V was clipped by 11 bases and J by 5 bases, with 18 bases between them. The CDR3 is CAGGSGGRETQYF. In DNA, the CDR3 is TGTGCCGGAGGTTCCGGGGGGCGGGAGACCCAGTACTTC.

This chain connects TRBV28 to TRBJ1-6, with 7 positions matching TRBD1. Unmatched junction bases numbered 3, after V lost 4 bases and J lost 0 bases. The CDR3 is 16 residues long. Germline CDR1 and CDR2: MDHEN and SYDVKM. The CDR3: CASSSRTGSYNSPLHF. The CDR3 nucleotides read TGTGCCAGCAGTTCACGGACAGGCTCCTATAATTCACCCCTCCACTTT.

This clonotype has ten or more counts. The chain employs TRBV12-3 or TRBV12-4 and TRBJ1-2, with D maybe TRBD1 (6 bases). This CDR3 spans 14 amino acids. V was clipped by 6 bases and J by 4 bases, with 15 bases between them. CDR3 in amino acids: CASSSDRTAYGYTF. The CDR3 nucleotides read TGTGCCAGCAGCTCCGACCGGACAGCCTATGGCTACACCTTC.